The T cell receptor beta chain described here comes from a study of cytomegalovirus exposure and HLA in healthy donors. Study-wide findings and caveats: Sequencing depth across donors, presence/absence analyses assumed, was roughly uniform.

Germline CDR1 reads SGHVS; CDR2 reads FNYEAQ. Trimming at V came to 3 bases and at J to 7 bases, leaving 0 bases not matched to a gene. The CDR3 is 12 residues long. The PCR employed 60 Vbeta primers together with 13 Jbeta primers. Method: immunoSEQ multiplex PCR; TCRdb's copy keeps in-frame clones and lacks some. The sample consists of about 100,000 clones, 70% to 80% of them appearing once. The sample holds a few counts of this clone. What it recognizes is unknown. The sequenced sample was PBMCs. The chain is built from TRBV7-6 and TRBJ1-2, with 9 bases fitting TRBD1. This receptor was identified in a woman in her fifties or sixties in good health and CMV-seropositive. As DNA, the CDR3 is TGTGCCAGCAGCTTGGGACAGGGTGGCTACACCTTC. As protein: CASSLGQGGYTF.